Each of the 31 T cell receptor beta chains below was sequenced from the same sample in a study of a mutant IDH1 vaccine in newly diagnosed glioma. TCRdb keeps only in-frame clones here, not all; method: immunoSEQ multiplex PCR. The table has about 22,000 clones, roughly 90% seen once. Their cognate antigens are unknown. Stated time point: week 11, during vaccination. Topical imiquimod was applied with each vaccine dose, which held 300 ug of mutant IDH1 20-mer peptide. The sequences come from PBMCs, collected from a glioma patient whose treatment included an IDH1 peptide vaccine. These TCRs come from a woman between 40 and 55 years old with glioma.

The rearrangement uses TRBV10-3 and TRBJ1-2; possibly TRBD1 for D (6 bases). The CDR3 contains 13 residues. Looked up from germline, CDR1 is ENHRY and CDR2 is SYGVKD. The ends were cut back, 6 bases at V and 6 bases at J, with 14 bases in the middle. Here the CDR3 reads CAIRPTGLDGYTF. The DNA for the CDR3 is TGTGCCATCAGGCCAACAGGGCTGGATGGCTACACCTTC.

The rearrangement joins TRBV7-2 to TRBJ1-1; D is perhaps TRBD1 (6 bases). The CDR3 has 13 residues. Germline V gives CDR1 SGHTA, CDR2 FQGNSA. Trimming removed 7 bases at V and 8 bases at J, with 17 bases between. Written as DNA, the CDR3 is TGTGCCAGCACCTCGAGGGGGATTGGGGAAGCTTTCTTT. It codes for CASTSRGIGEAFF.

This chain uses TRBV4-3 with TRBJ1-3; TRBD1 might be the D (6 bases). Trimming took off 0 bases at V and 3 bases at J, with 21 bases between the two ends. CDR1 LGHNA and CDR2 YSLEER come from the germline V gene. The CDR3 length is 19 residues. The CDR3 DNA reads TGCGCCAGCAGCCAAGACTACAGGGCCACACGATCTGGTGGAAACACCATATATTTT. Translated, it gives CASSQDYRATRSGGNTIYF.

V is TRBV6-5 and J is TRBJ1-2; 7 nucleotides agree with TRBD1. Unmatched junction bases numbered 7, after V lost 5 bases and J lost 4 bases. Germline lookup yields CDR1 MNHEY and CDR2 SVGAGI. The CDR3 has 14 residues. The CDR3 region has the DNA TGTGCCAGCAGTCCCCGACAGGGAACCTATGGCTACACCTTC. Translated: CASSPRQGTYGYTF.

This chain connects TRBV6-5 to TRBJ2-7; D might be TRBD1 (6 bases). V dropped 6 bases and J dropped 5 bases, with 20 bases sitting between them. Germline assignment: CDR1 MNHEY and CDR2 SVGAGI. There are 15 residues in the CDR3. CDR3 bases: TGTGCCAGCAGCTCGGTAGAGCAGGGGATCAACGAGCAGTACTTC. This sequence encodes CASSSVEQGINEQYF.

The rearrangement links TRBV5-4 to TRBJ1-1, with D possibly TRBD1 on 6 matching bases. V was cut by 4 bases and J by 1 base, with 20 bases left in between. CDR1 and CDR2 (germline): SGHNT, YYREEE (reference sequence). This CDR3 is built from 17 residues. CDR3 DNA: TGTGCCAGCAGCGGCGGAAGGGGGGGCGCTTGGAACACTGAAGCTTTCTTT. Translated: CASSGGRGGAWNTEAFF.

This chain links TRBV27 with TRBJ2-7; 8 bases map to TRBD2. The V and J ends lost 8 bases and 0 bases, in that order; junction bases with no gene match: 6. The CDR3 totals 14 residues. The germline V gene has CDR1 MNHEY and CDR2 SMNVEV (reference sequence). The CDR3 bases are TGTGCCAGCCGGTCGGGAGGGCCCTCCTACGAGCAGTACTTC. Translated, it gives CASRSGGPSYEQYF.

V and J are TRBV19 and TRBJ2-7; D might be TRBD1 (5 bases). Germline assignment: CDR1 LNHDA and CDR2 SQIVND (reference sequence). The CDR3 has 14 residues. Trimming cost V 5 bases and J 4 bases, with 15 bases left between them. Here the CDR3 DNA reads TGTGCCAGTAGTCGAGGACACCCAGGGTACGAGCAGTACTTC. Translated: CASSRGHPGYEQYF.

This chain connects TRBV7-9 to TRBJ1-2; no definite D call. V lost 6 bases to trimming and J lost 7 bases, with 15 bases between them. CDR1 and CDR2 from the germline V gene are SEHNR and FQNEAQ (reference sequence). The CDR3 length is 13 residues. This chain's CDR3 is CASSDGPPFGYTF. The DNA of the CDR3 is TGTGCCAGCAGTGATGGACCACCTTTTGGCTACACCTTC.

CDR3 nucleotide sequence: TGTGCCAGCAGGACCCTGGGACAGGGAGGAGGTGAGCAGTTCTTC. Translation gives CASRTLGQGGGEQFF. The chain links TRBV6-6 to TRBJ2-1, with TRBD1 matching 9 bases. Germline V gene sequence: CDR1 MNHNY, CDR2 SVGAGI (reference sequence). Trimming at V came to 6 bases and at J to 9 bases, leaving 12 bases not matched to a gene. The length of the CDR3 is 15 residues.

The V and J genes are TRBV19 and TRBJ1-5; possibly TRBD1 for D (5 bases). Germline V lookup: CDR1 LNHDA, CDR2 SQIVND (reference sequence). Trimming shortened V by 5 bases and J by 6 bases, and 11 bases separated the two germline ends. The CDR3 runs 13 residues. CDR3 amino acids: CASSYTGGQPQHF. The CDR3 nucleotides read TGTGCCAGTAGTTACACCGGGGGTCAGCCCCAGCATTTT. Combining the CDR3 with reference TRBV19 and TRBJ1-5 gives the whole variable domain DGGITQSPKYLFRKEGQNVTLSCEQNLNHDAMYWYRQDPGQGLRLIYYSQIVNDFQKGDIAEGYSVSREKKESFPLTVTSAQKNPTAFYLCASSYTGGQPQHFGDGTRLSIL.

The CDR3 region has the DNA TGCAGCGTTGAAGCCTCCCTTCCGAGGGACTCCTCGGGAGATGAGCAGTTCTTC. Amino acids: CSVEASLPRDSSGDEQFF. This sequence joins TRBV29-1 and TRBJ2-1, with D perhaps TRBD2 (6 bases). Trimming cost V 1 base and J 8 bases, with 27 bases left between them. Germline CDR1 and CDR2: SQVTM and ANQGSEA. The CDR3 has 18 residues.

The gene calls are TRBV28 and TRBJ2-7, with D unresolved. Deletions cut 3 bases from V and 5 bases from J, with 5 bases between. This CDR3 has 11 residues. CDR1 MDHEN and CDR2 SYDVKM come from the germline V gene. CDR3 sequence (DNA): TGTGCCAGCAGTTTCCTGAACGAGCAGTACTTC. Translating gives CASSFLNEQYF. Full variable domain (rest looked up from reference TRBV28 and TRBJ2-7): DVKVTQSSRYLVKRTGEKVFLECVQDMDHENMFWYRQDPGLGLRLIYFSYDVKMKEKGDIPEGYSVSREKKERFSLILESASTNQTSMYLCASSFLNEQYFGPGTRLTVT.

The rearrangement links TRBV5-6 to TRBJ2-7; 8 nucleotides agree with TRBD1. The CDR3 is made up of 15 amino acids. V lost 0 bases and J lost 11; bases outside the gene matches: 13. Germline V gene sequence: CDR1 SGHDT, CDR2 YYEEEE. CDR3 amino acids: CASSLERLGTGGEYF. The CDR3 nucleotides read TGTGCCAGCAGCTTGGAGCGCCTCGGGACAGGAGGGGAGTACTTC.

This clone came up a few times. V gene TRBV27 combines with J gene TRBJ1-1, with D perhaps TRBD1 (6 bases). V lost 2 bases, J lost 1 base, and 20 bases lay in between. From germline, CDR1 is MNHEY and CDR2 SMNVEV (reference sequence). The CDR3 sequence is 18 residues long. In nucleotides, the CDR3 is TGTGCCAGCAGTTTAATCGGGAATAGGGGGGGAAGGAACACTGAAGCTTTCTTT. It yields the protein CASSLIGNRGGRNTEAFF.

The chain employs TRBV2 and TRBJ2-7; D is possibly TRBD1 (5 bases). CDR1 is SNHLY, CDR2 FYNNEI, per germline. CDR3 length: 11 amino acids. V was cut by 7 bases and J by 12 bases, with 16 bases left in between. The CDR3 region has the DNA TGTGCCAGCACTTCAGGGTGGTTCTCGTACTTC. Translating it yields CASTSGWFSYF.

CDR3 amino acids: CASSYWSLINSPLHF. CDR3 DNA: TGTGCCAGCAGTTATTGGAGCCTGATTAATTCACCCCTCCACTTT. The chain joins TRBV6-5 to TRBJ1-6; D unclear. CDR1 is MNHEY, CDR2 SVGAGI, per germline. The CDR3 has 15 residues. V shed 3 bases and J shed 6 bases, with 12 bases lying between them.

CDR3 in DNA: TGTGCCAGCAGGGGACAGGGGGCCCACACTGAAGCTTTCTTT. Its translation: CASRGQGAHTEAFF. V and J are TRBV6-5 and TRBJ1-1; 12 nucleotides agree with TRBD1. The germline V gene has CDR1 MNHEY and CDR2 SVGAGI. The CDR3 sequence is 14 residues long. V was pared by 6 bases and J by 3 bases, with 2 bases of the junction left unmatched.

J is TRBJ1-5 and V is TRBV4-1; D call uncertain. CDR1 MGHRA and CDR2 YSYEKL come from the germline V gene. Trimming shortened V by 1 base and J by 7 bases, and 11 bases separated the two germline ends. The length of the CDR3 is 14 residues. The DNA of the CDR3 is TGCGCCAGCAGCCAAGTACCAGGAGGGCAGCCCCAGCATTTT. Residues: CASSQVPGGQPQHF.

The genes are TRBV4-3 and TRBJ2-7, with TRBD1 matching over 10 bases. CDR1 LGHNA and CDR2 YSLEER come from the germline V gene. The CDR3 loop spans 16 amino acids. J gave up 0 bases and V 3 bases, and 5 bases lay outside the gene matches. The CDR3, as DNA: TGCGCCAGCAGCCAGGGGACAGGGGCCGACTCCTACGAGCAGTACTTC. Amino acids: CASSQGTGADSYEQYF.

As to this clone: Germline and junction disagree at one end, which may indicate a read error. J is TRBJ2-2 and V is TRBV28; D gene uncertain. The CDR3 is 12 amino acids. Germline assignment: CDR1 MDHEN and CDR2 SYDVKM. The CDR3 here is CASATNTGELFF. The CDR3 DNA is TGCGCGAGTGCGACGAACACCGGGGAGCTGTTTTTT.

The V call is TRBV29-1, the J call TRBJ1-1, with D perhaps matching TRBD1 (5 bases). V was shortened by 7 bases and J by 11 bases, with 20 bases between the two germline ends. The CDR3 runs to 12 residues. Germline V gene lookup returns CDR1 SQVTM and CDR2 ANQGSEA. DNA for the CDR3: TGCAGCGCAGCGGACACCCAGGTCAGGGCTTTCTTT. Translation: CSAADTQVRAFF.

The chain carries TRBV19 and TRBJ2-5, with D possibly matching TRBD1 (5 bases). Germline CDR1 and CDR2: LNHDA and SQIVND (reference sequence). V was cut by 1 base and J by 1 base, with 10 bases left in between. The CDR3 is 15 residues long. CDR3 sequence reads: CASSIVGPGQETQYF. Here the CDR3 DNA reads TGTGCCAGTAGTATAGTGGGGCCAGGCCAAGAGACCCAGTACTTC.

The rearrangement joins TRBV6-1 to TRBJ1-2, with D hard to call. This CDR3 is 14 amino acids long. Germline lookup yields CDR1 MNHNS and CDR2 SASEGT. Trimming pared 10 bases from V and 0 bases from J, leaving 15 bases between. The CDR3 coding sequence is TGTGCCACCGGGGAGTTCCTGACTAACTATGGCTACACCTTC. Its protein is CATGEFLTNYGYTF.

The V and J genes are TRBV4-1 and TRBJ2-5; no firm D call. The CDR3 consists of 16 residues. Germline V CDR1 and CDR2: MGHRA, YSYEKL. The germline V and J ends were trimmed by 0 bases and 2 bases, with 13 bases remaining between them. The CDR3 reads CASSQDYSVVQETQYF. As DNA, the CDR3 is TGCGCCAGCAGCCAAGATTACTCGGTGGTACAAGAGACCCAGTACTTC.

The chain links TRBV6-1 to TRBJ1-2; the D is unclear. CDR1 MNHNS and CDR2 SASEGT come from the germline V gene. V was cut by 0 bases and J by 8 bases, with 10 bases left in between. The CDR3 loop spans 13 amino acids. Here the CDR3 DNA reads TGTGCCAGCAGTGAAGCGAGGGCAGGAGGCTACACCTTC. Amino acids: CASSEARAGGYTF.

A word on this clone: A junction boundary mismatches the germline segment, possibly from a read error. The chain is built from TRBV5-8 and TRBJ2-7; a possible D gene is TRBD2 (6 bases). Germline CDR1 SGHTS, CDR2 YDEGEE. This CDR3 is built from 13 residues. CDR3: CASSLGRAGVKNF. In DNA, the CDR3 is TGTGCCAGCAGCTTGGGGAGGGCGGGCGTTAAGAACTTC.

This sequence joins TRBV6-1 and TRBJ1-2; D uncertain. The CDR3 extends over 15 amino acids. Per the germline V gene, CDR1 is MNHNS and CDR2 is SASEGT. V gave up 1 base and J gave up 8 bases, with 17 bases separating them. The DNA for the CDR3 is TGTGCCAGCAGTGAAGTGTCGAGTGGAGGATTGGGCTACACCTTC. Its translation: CASSEVSSGGLGYTF.

In this sample, this clone turned up once. The V gene is TRBV6-5, the J gene TRBJ1-3; 8 bases line up with TRBD1. Germline V gene data show CDR1 as MNHEY and CDR2 as SVGAGI. This CDR3 has 15 residues. V was clipped by 4 bases and J by 3 bases; unmatched bases: 5. CDR3 loop: CASSSGGVGGNTIYF. The CDR3 nucleotides are TGTGCCAGCAGTTCAGGGGGCGTCGGTGGAAACACCATATATTTT.

In its sample, this clone was seen once. The chain joins TRBV18 to TRBJ1-1; 12 positions match TRBD1. CDR1 is KGHSH, CDR2 LQKENI, per germline. The CDR3 spans 18 residues. Trimming removed 0 bases from V and 4 bases from J; junction bases left unmatched: 9. CDR3 sequence: CASSPPAGQGAAGTEAFF. The CDR3 DNA is TGTGCCAGCTCACCACCAGCGGGACAGGGGGCTGCGGGCACTGAAGCTTTCTTT.

The chain carries TRBV4-1 and TRBJ2-1; D is undetermined. Deletions cut 1 base from V and 10 bases from J, with 11 bases between. The CDR3 runs 13 residues. Germline loops: CDR1 MGHRA, CDR2 YSYEKL. The CDR3 reads CASSQVGLREQFF. Here the CDR3 DNA reads TGCGCCAGCAGCCAAGTGGGCCTTAGGGAGCAGTTCTTC.